The 21 T cell receptor beta chains listed next were all sequenced from one sample in a study of blood T cells in healthy people across ages. The authors ran a second PCR of roughly 7 to 11 cycles using a sample-barcoded 5' primer and a J-beta primer mix. TCRdb itself ran the 5' RACE reads through MiXCR, one entry per CDR3 protein. The sample has roughly 1,300,000 distinct CDR3 sequences; around 59% are singletons. Material: blood. The receptors shown here come from a man aged 18-30 years in good health.

The rearrangement uses TRBV20-1 and TRBJ2-3; 8 bases align to TRBD2. The V and J ends lost 6 bases and 3 bases, in that order; junction bases with no gene match: 17. The CDR3 loop spans 17 amino acids. The V gene's germline CDR1 is DFQATT and CDR2 SNEGSKA (reference sequence). The CDR3 coding sequence is TGCAGTGCCCCCCACATTAGGCGGGAGGAAGGGACAGATACGCAGTATTTT. This encodes CSAPHIRREEGTDTQYF.

This chain uses TRBV28 with TRBJ1-6; possibly TRBD1 for D (6 bases). CDR1 is MDHEN and CDR2 is SYDVKM in the germline V gene. This CDR3 contains 18 residues. The V end lost 6 bases, the J end lost 0 bases, and 18 bases lay between the germline ends. The CDR3 spells CASSLDSAPGSYNSPLHF. The CDR3 DNA follows: TGTGCCAGCAGCCTGGACAGCGCCCCTGGCTCCTATAATTCACCCCTCCACTTT.

The rearrangement joins TRBV11-2 to TRBJ2-5; D is uncertain. CDR1 and CDR2 (germline): SGHAT, FQNNGV. This CDR3 has 15 residues. Trimming cost V 5 bases and J 1 base, with 14 bases left between them. Here the CDR3 reads CASSPRKTRQETQYF. The CDR3 region has the DNA TGTGCCAGCAGCCCTCGGAAGACTCGCCAAGAGACCCAGTACTTC. Using reference TRBV11-2 and TRBJ2-5 for the parts outside the CDR3, the full variable domain is EAGVAQSPRYKIIEKRQSVAFWCNPISGHATLYWYQQILGQGPKLLIQFQNNGVVDDSQLPKDRFSAERLKGVDSTLKIQPAKLEDSAVYLCASSPRKTRQETQYFGPGTRLLVL.

This clonotype was seen only a few times. The J gene is TRBJ2-3, the V gene TRBV4-1; 11 positions match TRBD2. The CDR3 covers 15 residues. With V trimmed by 4 bases and J by 3 bases, 3 bases remained unmatched. Germline CDR1 MGHRA, CDR2 YSYEKL. CDR3 nucleotides: TGCGCCAGCAGCCCACTAGCGGGAGAAACAGATACGCAGTATTTT. Translation: CASSPLAGETDTQYF.

The V call is TRBV6-5, the J call TRBJ1-2; D might be TRBD1 (5 bases). The CDR3 sequence is 14 residues long. V lost 2 bases and J 8 bases, leaving 15 bases between the germline ends. Looked up from germline, CDR1 is MNHEY and CDR2 is SVGAGI. CDR3 in DNA: TGTGCCAGCAGTTACCTTCAGGGTAGATTGGGCTACACCTTC. Encoded protein: CASSYLQGRLGYTF.

The V call is TRBV5-1, the J call TRBJ2-3; unclear D gene. This CDR3 comprises 14 residues. Trimming removed 0 bases from V and 3 bases from J, with 8 bases in between. In germline, CDR1 is SGHRS, CDR2 YFSETQ. CDR3 loop: CASSLGKHTDTQYF. The CDR3 DNA follows: TGCGCCAGCAGCTTGGGGAAACATACAGATACGCAGTATTTT.

V and J are TRBV7-6 and TRBJ2-7; TRBD2 aligns across 7 bases. Germline assignment: CDR1 SGHVS and CDR2 FNYEAQ. The CDR3 consists of 13 residues. V shed 2 bases, J shed 6 bases, and the junction held 4 bases outside the gene matches. CDR3 coding DNA: TGTGCCAGCAGCTTACAGGGAGGGCGCGAGCAGTACTTC. Protein product: CASSLQGGREQYF.

This chain joins TRBV11-2 and TRBJ2-7; D may correspond to TRBD1 or TRBD2 (6 bases each). The CDR3 spans 11 residues. Deletions cut 6 bases from V and 7 bases from J, with 10 bases between. Germline values: CDR1 SGHAT, CDR2 FQNNGV. The CDR3 is CASRKGGEQYF. DNA of the CDR3: TGTGCCAGCAGAAAAGGGGGGGAGCAGTACTTC.

This clonotype was counted between two and nine times. The chain recombines TRBV29-1 with TRBJ2-3, with TRBD2 matching over 8 bases. The CDR3 sequence is 17 residues long. Unmatched junction bases numbered 12, after V lost 2 bases and J lost 2 bases. Germline CDR1 reads SQVTM; CDR2 reads ANQGSEA. The CDR3 is CSVELAGGPHNTDTQYF. The CDR3 DNA follows: TGCAGCGTTGAATTGGCGGGAGGACCCCATAACACAGATACGCAGTATTTT.

The gene calls are TRBV12-3 or TRBV12-4 and TRBJ2-3; 7 bases are a match to TRBD2. J gave up 5 bases and V 3 bases, and 8 bases lay outside the gene matches. The CDR3 consists of 15 residues. CDR3 residues: CASSFGASGIDTQYF. The CDR3, as DNA: TGTGCCAGCAGTTTCGGAGCTAGCGGAATAGATACGCAGTATTTT.

In its sample, this clonotype was seen a few times. The chain has TRBV29-1 and TRBJ2-7; TRBD1 matches 7 bases. The V gene's germline CDR1 is SQVTM and CDR2 ANQGSEA. The V and J ends lost 1 base and 6 bases, in that order; junction bases with no gene match: 9. The length of the CDR3 is 14 residues. The CDR3 DNA reads as TGCAGCGTTGAAGTAACAGGGGTGGTGGGCGAGCAGTACTTC. This translates into CSVEVTGVVGEQYF.

This chain connects TRBV6-2 or TRBV6-3 to TRBJ1-5, with 7 bases matching TRBD1. The CDR3 contains 16 residues. CDR1 and CDR2 (germline): MNHEY, SVGEGT. V gave up 10 bases and J gave up 1 base; unmatched junction bases: 13. CDR3 bases: TGTGCCACAGGTACGGGACAGCCGGGGAGCAATCAGCCCCAGCATTTT. This translates into CATGTGQPGSNQPQHF.

The chain links TRBV7-2 to TRBJ2-1; the match to TRBD2 covers 13 bases. The CDR3 has 15 residues. Per the germline V gene, CDR1 is SGHTA and CDR2 is FQGNSA. The V segment lost 4 bases and the J segment 8 bases; nucleotides outside the gene matches: 5. CDR3 DNA: TGTGCCAGCAGCTCCACTAGCGGGGGGGCCGATGAGCAGTTCTTC. As protein: CASSSTSGGADEQFF.

This clonotype was found a few times. Germline and junction disagree at one end, which may indicate a read error. The chain joins TRBV9 to TRBJ2-5, with 8 positions matching TRBD1. Germline CDR1 SGDLS, CDR2 YYNGEE. The CDR3 is made up of 13 amino acids. CDR3 residues: CASSVDRGETQYF. Written as DNA, the CDR3 is TGTGCCAGCAGTGTAGACAGGGGAGAGACCCAGTACTTC.

CDR3 protein: CASSRDQLYGYTF. Written as DNA, the CDR3 is TGTGCCAGCAGCCGGGACCAACTCTATGGCTACACCTTC. This chain links TRBV7-9 with TRBJ1-2; TRBD1 might be the D (5 bases). This CDR3 has 13 amino acids. V was clipped by 5 bases and J by 4 bases, with 11 bases between them. CDR1 and CDR2 from the germline V gene are SEHNR and FQNEAQ (reference sequence). Filled out from reference TRBV7-9 and TRBJ1-2, the complete variable domain reads DTGVSQNPRHKITKRGQNVTFRCDPISEHNRLYWYRQTLGQGPEFLTYFQNEAQLEKSRLLSDRFSAERPKGSFSTLEIQRTEQGDSAMYLCASSRDQLYGYTFGSGTRLTVV.

The J gene is TRBJ2-5, the V gene TRBV20-1, with TRBD1 matching over 10 bases. The end of the DNA fits TRBJ2-7 better, so the J call may be wrong. The CDR3 sequence is 13 residues long. CDR1 is DFQATT and CDR2 is SNEGSKA in the germline V gene (reference sequence). The CDR3 sequence: CSARGQGAHEQYF. The CDR3 coding sequence is TGCAGTGCTAGAGGACAGGGGGCCCACGAGCAGTACTTC.

Comments on this clonotype: Its ends do not fully match the called genes, so a read error is possible. The chain joins TRBV18 to TRBJ2-3; a possible D gene is TRBD2 (7 bases). CDR1 KGHSH and CDR2 LQKENI come from the germline V gene. There are 17 residues in the CDR3. CDR3 DNA: TGTGCCAGCTCATCACCGGCTAGCGGAGGGGGGACAGATACGCAGTATTTT. Protein sequence: CASSSPASGGGTDTQYF.

This clonotype was seen a few times. The rearrangement links TRBV27 to TRBJ2-5; possible D gene TRBD2, 6 bases. V lost 6 bases and J lost 5, with 13 bases in between. The CDR3 is 13 amino acids. The V gene's germline CDR1 is MNHEY and CDR2 SMNVEV (reference sequence). The CDR3 loop reads CASRAAGGETQYF. For the CDR3, the DNA is TGTGCCAGCAGGGCAGCGGGTGGGGAGACCCAGTACTTC.

This sequence joins TRBV25-1 and TRBJ2-5; D gene unclear. V lost 3 bases and J lost 11, with 16 bases in between. The CDR3 runs 13 residues. From germline, CDR1 is MGHDK and CDR2 SYGVNS. The CDR3 here is CASSEMGYNEQYF. CDR3 in DNA: TGTGCCAGCAGTGAGATGGGGTACAATGAGCAGTACTTC.

This clonotype was picked up a small number of times. The chain uses TRBV6-6 and TRBJ2-7; D may be TRBD1 or TRBD2 (5 bases each). The CDR3 is 16 residues long. Germline V CDR1 and CDR2: MNHNY, SVGAGI (reference sequence). Trimming stripped 1 base from V and 2 bases from J, with 15 bases between. CDR3: CASSYFRDQKTYEQYF. The CDR3, as DNA: TGTGCCAGCAGTTACTTTAGGGACCAGAAAACCTACGAGCAGTACTTC.

The gene calls are TRBV18 and TRBJ2-3; D uncertain. Germline V gene data show CDR1 as KGHSH and CDR2 as LQKENI. The CDR3 covers 14 residues. V dropped 3 bases and J dropped 2 bases, with 9 bases sitting between them. Written as DNA, the CDR3 is TGTGCCAGCTCACCCCTGTACCTCACAGATACGCAGTATTTT. It encodes CASSPLYLTDTQYF. The full variable domain, its missing parts supplied by reference TRBV18 and TRBJ2-3, is NAGVMQNPRHLVRRRGQEARLRCSPMKGHSHVYWYRQLPEEGLKFMVYLQKENIIDESGMPKERFSAEFPKEGPSILRIQQVVRGDSAAYFCASSPLYLTDTQYFGPGTRLTVL.